This entry describes one T cell receptor (beta chain). Its antigen is as yet unknown. V lost 2 bases to trimming and J lost 6 bases; unmatched junction nucleotides: 7. This CDR3 spans 14 amino acids. CDR1 is SGHRS and CDR2 is YFSETQ in the germline V gene. With 60 Vbeta and 13 Jbeta primers, the PCR was carried out. Original processing notes: Later analysis identified tens of millions of unique TCR beta chains, about 12 million shared. Clones were sequenced by immunoSEQ multiplex PCR, and TCRdb holds only the in-frame ones, with some missing. For V, J and clone size, that table is used; D and trimming come from the DNA. The sample includes around 130,000 clones, 65% to 90% of them seen just once. This specimen belongs to a study of cytomegalovirus exposure and HLA in healthy donors. General observations from the study: In a later analysis, TCR beta V- and J-gene trimming showed a link to a missense DCLRE1C variant.

The chain is built from TRBV5-1 and TRBJ1-1; 7 positions agree with TRBD1. This clonotype was sampled from a man aged 18 to 35 in good health and CMV-seronegative. Sequencing input: PBMCs. In DNA form, the CDR3 reads TGCGCCAGCAGCTTCGACAGGGAAATCCCTGAAGCTTTCTTT. It yields the protein CASSFDREIPEAFF.